The 32 T cell receptor beta chains listed next were all sequenced from one sample in a study of PD-1 blockade in mismatch repair-deficient tumors. Sequencing used immunoSEQ multiplex PCR; TCRdb keeps in-frame clones, though not all of them. The table records around 30,000 clones, less than 90% of them present only once. The source was PBMCs, collected roughly 6 weeks after starting pembrolizumab. Receptors were obtained from an adult with mismatch repair-deficient cancer.

The chain recombines TRBV28 with TRBJ2-3; TRBD1 aligns across 7 bases. This CDR3 region has 14 residues. CDR1 is MDHEN, CDR2 SYDVKM, per germline. Germline trimming cut 2 bases from V and 6 bases from J; bases unmatched to any gene: 5. The chain's CDR3 is CASSLSRGHDTQYF. The CDR3 nucleotides read TGTGCCAGCAGTTTAAGTAGGGGGCACGATACGCAGTATTTT.

The chain recombines TRBV5-1 with TRBJ2-7, with TRBD1 identical over 7 bases. Germline V gene lookup returns CDR1 SGHRS and CDR2 YFSETQ. V shed 5 bases, J shed 2 bases, and the junction held 4 bases outside the gene matches. The CDR3 loop spans 13 amino acids. The CDR3 bases are TGCGCCAGCAGTAATCAGGGGGCCTACGAGCAGTACTTC. The encoded protein is CASSNQGAYEQYF.

The chain joins TRBV5-1 to TRBJ2-7; TRBD1 might be the D (5 bases). The germline CDR1 and CDR2 sequences are SGHRS and YFSETQ. The CDR3 is 17 residues long. V was pared by 0 bases and J by 0 bases, with 16 bases between. The CDR3, as DNA: TGCGCCAGCAGCTTGGTAGGGGCCGGATCTCACTCCTACGAGCAGTACTTC. This gives the protein CASSLVGAGSHSYEQYF.

This sequence joins TRBV4-1 and TRBJ2-6; 8 bases fit TRBD2. CDR3 length: 19 amino acids. J lost 0 bases, V lost 0 bases, and 7 bases had no gene match. Germline V gene sequence: CDR1 MGHRA, CDR2 YSYEKL. CDR3 in DNA: TGCGCCAGCAGCCAAGATCCTGTAGGGACTAGCTCTGGGGCCAACGTCCTGACTTTC. Residues: CASSQDPVGTSSGANVLTF.

V gene TRBV11-3 combines with J gene TRBJ2-5, with 7 bases fitting TRBD1. The V and J ends lost 5 bases and 0 bases, in that order; junction bases with no gene match: 9. The germline CDR1 and CDR2 sequences are SGHNT and YENEEA. The CDR3 runs to 16 residues. In DNA, the CDR3 is TGTGCCAGCAGCCCTTCCGGGACAGAAGACCAAGAGACCCAGTACTTC. This sequence encodes CASSPSGTEDQETQYF. Drawing the rest from reference TRBV11-3 and TRBJ2-5, the complete variable domain is EAGVVQSPRYKIIEKKQPVAFWCNPISGHNTLYWYLQNLGQGPELLIRYENEEAVDDSQLPKDRFSAERLKGVDSTLKIQPAELGDSAVYLCASSPSGTEDQETQYFGPGTRLLVL.

The chain uses TRBV10-2 and TRBJ2-1, with 11 bases fitting TRBD2. CDR3 length: 14 residues. Germline V gives CDR1 WSHSY, CDR2 SAAADI. V was pared by 7 bases and J by 10 bases, with 9 bases of the junction left unmatched. The CDR3 loop is CASNKGLAGGEQFF. The DNA of the CDR3 is TGCGCCAGCAATAAGGGATTAGCGGGAGGGGAGCAGTTCTTC.

The rearrangement uses TRBV5-4 and TRBJ1-3; D unclear. Looked up from germline, CDR1 is SGHNT and CDR2 is YYREEE (reference sequence). The CDR3 consists of 15 residues. Trimming left V 4 bases short and J 2 bases short, with 13 bases between. The chain's CDR3 is CASSRQEFPGNTIYF. CDR3 nucleotide sequence: TGTGCCAGCAGCCGCCAAGAGTTCCCTGGAAACACCATATATTTT.

In DNA, the CDR3 is TGCGCCAGCAGGGAGGAGTCCAATTCACCCCTCCACTTT. It encodes CASREESNSPLHF. The V call is TRBV5-1, the J call TRBJ1-6; D is ambiguous. The germline V gene has CDR1 SGHRS and CDR2 YFSETQ. V was trimmed by 5 bases and J by 7 bases, leaving 10 bases between them. The CDR3 is 13 amino acids.

This clone is classed as medium-sized. The chain carries TRBV7-8 and TRBJ2-7; TRBD2 might be the D (6 bases). In germline, CDR1 is SGHVS, CDR2 FQNEAQ. The CDR3 runs 14 residues. Trimming took 1 base from V and 6 from J, leaving 13 bases between them. DNA for the CDR3: TGTGCCAGCAGCTTAGTCCCCCTCGGGGGCGAGCAGTACTTC. Protein: CASSLVPLGGEQYF.

V is TRBV18 and J is TRBJ2-7, with no clear D. V was pared by 4 bases and J by 5 bases, with 9 bases between. The germline V gene encodes CDR1 KGHSH and CDR2 LQKENI. CDR3 length: 12 amino acids. The CDR3 loop reads CASSLFEDEQYF. CDR3 coding DNA: TGTGCCAGCTCACTCTTCGAGGACGAGCAGTACTTC. Full variable domain (outside the CDR3, taken from reference TRBV18 and TRBJ2-7): NAGVMQNPRHLVRRRGQEARLRCSPMKGHSHVYWYRQLPEEGLKFMVYLQKENIIDESGMPKERFSAEFPKEGPSILRIQQVVRGDSAAYFCASSLFEDEQYFGPGTRLTVT.

J is TRBJ1-1 and V is TRBV7-2, with 11 nucleotides matching TRBD1. This CDR3 is 13 amino acids long. CDR1 and CDR2 (germline): SGHTA, FQGNSA. V was pared by 3 bases and J by 10 bases, with 4 bases of the junction left unmatched. The CDR3 DNA is TGTGCCAGCAGCTTCCCCGGGACAGGGGGAGCTTTCTTT. Translating gives CASSFPGTGGAFF.

The CDR3 DNA is TGTGCCAGCAGCTTGGGACAGGGAGGCGGCTACACCTTC. Residues: CASSLGQGGGYTF. The rearrangement uses TRBV28 and TRBJ1-2, with TRBD1 matching over 9 bases. V shed 6 bases, J shed 8 bases, and the junction held 7 bases outside the gene matches. CDR1 is MDHEN, CDR2 SYDVKM, per germline. The CDR3 is 13 residues long.

This clone was seen just once. The gene calls are TRBV4-1 and TRBJ1-2; TRBD1 is a possible D gene (5 bases). CDR1 is MGHRA, CDR2 YSYEKL, per germline. The V end lost 2 bases, the J end lost 4 bases, and 14 bases lay between the germline ends. The length of the CDR3 is 15 residues. Here the CDR3 reads CASSQTWAGGYGYTF. DNA of the CDR3: TGCGCCAGCAGCCAAACCTGGGCGGGGGGCTATGGCTACACCTTC.

J is TRBJ2-3 and V is TRBV7-3; no reliable D call. Per the germline V gene, CDR1 is SGHTA and CDR2 is FQGTGA. The CDR3 covers 13 residues. Trimming pared 5 bases from V and 6 bases from J, leaving 12 bases between. CDR3 sequence (DNA): TGTGCCAGCAGCCTCCCTGGTAGTGATACGCAGTATTTT. Translated: CASSLPGSDTQYF.

The V gene is TRBV5-1, the J gene TRBJ1-2, with TRBD1 as a possible D gene (5 bases). This CDR3 comprises 13 residues. The ends were cut back, 0 bases at V and 6 bases at J, with 9 bases in the middle. Germline lookup yields CDR1 SGHRS and CDR2 YFSETQ. CDR3 sequence: CASSLGGGDGYTF. The CDR3 coding sequence is TGCGCCAGCAGCTTGGGGGGGGGTGATGGCTACACCTTC.

V gene TRBV7-9 combines with J gene TRBJ2-7; 9 positions match TRBD2. The CDR3 spans 15 residues. From germline, CDR1 is SEHNR and CDR2 FQNEAQ (reference sequence). V lost 0 bases and J lost 3; bases outside the gene matches: 3. The DNA of the CDR3 is TGTGCCAGCAGCTTAGCCCTAGCGGGGATCTACGAGCAGTACTTC. It translates to CASSLALAGIYEQYF.

Of note for this clone: Other DNA sequences in this sample translate to the same CDR3. This rearrangement joins TRBV13 to TRBJ1-2; 11 nucleotides agree with TRBD1. CDR1 PRHDT and CDR2 FYEKMQ come from the germline V gene (reference sequence). This CDR3 is built from 14 residues. V was pared by 3 bases and J by 7 bases, with 4 bases of the junction left unmatched. The CDR3 DNA follows: TGTGCCAGCAGCTTCCGGGACAGGGGGGGTGGCTACACCTTC. Protein product: CASSFRDRGGGYTF.

DNA of the CDR3: TGTGCCAGCAGCCCGCCTGAGGGGGATTGGGCCTACGAGCAGTACTTC. Translating it yields CASSPPEGDWAYEQYF. V gene TRBV2 combines with J gene TRBJ2-7, with a weak D call TRBD1 (6 bases). Trimming shortened V by 6 bases and J by 2 bases, and 20 bases separated the two germline ends. Per germline, CDR1 SNHLY and CDR2 FYNNEI. CDR3 size: 16 residues.

This clone was found a few times. The chain is built from TRBV4-2 and TRBJ1-5; D is uncertain. This CDR3 spans 15 amino acids. The germline V and J ends were trimmed by 1 base and 6 bases, with 13 bases remaining between them. The germline CDR1 and CDR2 sequences are LGHNA and YNFKEQ. CDR3 DNA: TGTGCCAGCAGCCAAGTAAGGCGGGTTGGTCAGCCCCAGCATTTT. It encodes CASSQVRRVGQPQHF.

The rearrangement links TRBV9 to TRBJ2-3, with 11 bases fitting TRBD2. Germline trimming cut 1 base from V and 8 bases from J; bases unmatched to any gene: 15. Per the germline V gene, CDR1 is SGDLS and CDR2 is YYNGEE. CDR3 size: 18 residues. CDR3 sequence reads: CASSVLVAGGPMSGTQYF. The CDR3 region has the DNA TGTGCCAGCAGCGTATTAGTAGCGGGAGGGCCGATGAGTGGTACGCAGTATTTT.

This rearrangement joins TRBV19 to TRBJ1-2; D is uncertain. The CDR3 is made up of 15 amino acids. Trimming pared 1 base from V and 2 bases from J, leaving 11 bases between. CDR1 is LNHDA, CDR2 SQIVND, per germline (reference sequence). Here the CDR3 DNA reads TGTGCCAGTAGTATAGGGAGGAATAACAACTATGGCTACACCTTC. Translation: CASSIGRNNNYGYTF.

The rearrangement links TRBV7-3 to TRBJ1-1, with D possibly matching TRBD1 (5 bases). The CDR3 length is 15 residues. Germline V gene data show CDR1 as SGHTA and CDR2 as FQGTGA. With 2 bases removed from V and 4 bases from J, the gap between germline ends came to 14 bases. The CDR3 loop is CASSLVGGGSTEAFF. DNA for the CDR3: TGTGCCAGCAGCTTAGTCGGTGGGGGGAGCACTGAAGCTTTCTTT. The full variable domain, its missing parts supplied by reference TRBV7-3 and TRBJ1-1, is GAGVSQTPSNKVTEKGKYVELRCDPISGHTALYWYRQSLGQGPEFLIYFQGTGAADDSGLPNDRFFAVRPEGSVSTLKIQRTERGDSAVYLCASSLVGGGSTEAFFGQGTRLTVV.

The J gene is TRBJ2-1, the V gene TRBV11-2; 7 positions match TRBD1. Germline CDR1 SGHAT, CDR2 FQNNGV. Germline trimming cut 4 bases from V and 9 bases from J; bases unmatched to any gene: 9. This CDR3 comprises 14 residues. The CDR3 DNA is TGTGCCAGCAGCTATTCGACAGGGCTGAGTGAGCAGTTCTTC. Its translation: CASSYSTGLSEQFF.

J is TRBJ2-1 and V is TRBV2; TRBD2 agrees at 14 bases. Germline V gene data show CDR1 as SNHLY and CDR2 as FYNNEI. The V segment lost 6 bases and the J segment 8 bases; nucleotides outside the gene matches: 3. The CDR3 covers 14 residues. The CDR3 nucleotides read TGTGCCAGCAGGGGGACTAGCGGGAGTTATGAGCAGTTCTTC. This sequence encodes CASRGTSGSYEQFF.

The rearrangement joins TRBV6-5 to TRBJ1-1; D gene ambiguous. The CDR3 is 14 residues long. Per germline, CDR1 MNHEY and CDR2 SVGAGI. The V end lost 0 bases, the J end lost 5 bases, and 10 bases lay between the germline ends. The CDR3 reads CASSYSIWSTEAFF. CDR3 sequence (DNA): TGTGCCAGCAGTTACTCGATCTGGAGTACTGAAGCTTTCTTT.

The rearrangement uses TRBV30 and TRBJ1-1; possibly TRBD1 for D (6 bases). The germline gives CDR1 GTSNPN, CDR2 SVGIG (reference sequence). This CDR3 has 15 amino acids. V lost 2 bases, J lost 1 base, and 14 bases lay in between. Here the CDR3 DNA reads TGTGCCTGGAGTATAACAGGGCCAGGGAACACTGAAGCTTTCTTT. Translating gives CAWSITGPGNTEAFF.

The chain links TRBV15 to TRBJ2-7; TRBD1 matches 7 bases. CDR1 is LNHNV and CDR2 is YYDKDF in the germline V gene (reference sequence). The CDR3 extends over 16 amino acids. J lost 3 bases, V lost 2 bases, and 10 bases had no gene match. The CDR3, as DNA: TGTGCCACCAGCAGATCTACAGGGGCGACCCTCTACGAGCAGTACTTC. Its protein is CATSRSTGATLYEQYF.

The V and J genes are TRBV7-3 and TRBJ2-7; 10 nucleotides agree with TRBD2. From germline, CDR1 is SGHTA and CDR2 FQGTGA. The CDR3 is 14 amino acids. V dropped 6 bases and J dropped 3; count of bases not matched to a gene: 5. The CDR3 DNA reads as TGTGCCAGCAGTCGTCTAGCGGGAGACTACGAGCAGTACTTC. Encoded protein: CASSRLAGDYEQYF.

This clone was observed once. V gene TRBV7-9 combines with J gene TRBJ2-1; TRBD2 aligns across 10 bases. CDR1 and CDR2 from the germline V gene are SEHNR and FQNEAQ (reference sequence). The V gene end was trimmed by 0 bases and the J gene end by 7 bases; junction bases not matched to a gene: 3. The CDR3 contains 15 residues. CDR3 protein: CASSLALAGMNEQFF. The CDR3 coding sequence is TGTGCCAGCAGCTTAGCACTAGCGGGAATGAATGAGCAGTTCTTC.

V gene TRBV18 combines with J gene TRBJ2-6; D is perhaps TRBD1 (5 bases). Germline-derived CDR1 and CDR2 are KGHSH and LQKENI. The CDR3 consists of 16 residues. Trimming removed 5 bases from V and 0 bases from J, with 11 bases in between. The CDR3 spells CASSAGLISGANVLTF. CDR3 DNA sequence: TGTGCCAGCTCAGCAGGGCTGATCTCTGGGGCCAACGTCCTGACTTTC.

V gene TRBV6-5 combines with J gene TRBJ2-1; TRBD2 aligns across 8 bases. Germline values: CDR1 MNHEY, CDR2 SVGAGI. The CDR3 is 15 amino acids. V was clipped by 2 bases and J by 8 bases; unmatched bases: 8. CDR3 coding DNA: TGTGCCAGCAGTTACGGGACTAGTCGGGGTCATGAGCAGTTCTTC. Its protein product is CASSYGTSRGHEQFF.

The V and J genes are TRBV28 and TRBJ2-7, with 15 bases lining up with TRBD2. Germline CDR1 and CDR2: MDHEN and SYDVKM. The CDR3 sequence is 15 residues long. V was clipped by 4 bases and J by 5 bases; unmatched bases: 3. The DNA for the CDR3 is TGTGCCAGCAGTTCGGGACTAGCGGGAGGCGACGAGCAGTACTTC. It yields the protein CASSSGLAGGDEQYF.